This T cell receptor (beta chain) was sequenced for a study of cytomegalovirus exposure and HLA in healthy donors. The PCR contained 60 Vbeta and 13 Jbeta primers. The data were produced by immunoSEQ multiplex PCR, yet TCRdb's version contains in-frame clones alone and is incomplete. This sample has approximately 210,000 clones, with roughly three quarters found just once. This CDR3 comprises 14 residues. Germline V lookup: CDR1 MGHRA, CDR2 YSYEKL. The V and J ends lost 4 bases and 8 bases respectively, with 12 bases between them. This clone showed up just a few times. The antigen is undetermined. Study findings and constraints: Previous analysis showed most TCR beta V segments were productive about 87% or about 30% of the time.

The material sequenced was PBMCs. The TCR comes from a woman aged 50 to 60 in good health and CMV-seronegative. This chain uses TRBV4-1 with TRBJ1-6; perhaps TRBD1 as D (5 bases). The CDR3 protein is CASSLALGDSPLHF. CDR3 coding DNA: TGCGCCAGCAGCCTCGCGTTAGGGGATTCACCCCTCCACTTT.